The TCR beta chain under discussion was sequenced for a study of regulatory T cells in long-lasting Graves disease. General study points: The number of shared public clonotypes was higher in persistent patients (about 2,700) than new patients (more than 850).

Note on this clonotype: Its target is unknown.

Building of the TCR beta libraries involved iRepertoire HTBI primers and Arm-PCR of CDR3 regions. Per the original data handling: About 60 TRBV and some 15 TRBJ segments were identified across samples. TCRdb re-called the multiplex PCR reads with MiXCR, one entry per CDR3 protein. The V and J calls and clone size are TCRdb's, not the authors'. The repertoire holds about 290,000 distinct CDR3 sequences, with 20% to 25% as singletons. Germline V gives CDR1 SGHTA, CDR2 FQGTGA. This CDR3 region has 17 residues. The V and J ends lost 6 bases and 7 bases respectively, with 22 bases between them. Time point in this sample: persistent/refractory GD, antithyroid drugs over 5 years with positive TRAb. From PBMCs, RNA was extracted and then used to make the TCR library. The guidelines of the American Thyroid Association were the basis for diagnosing Graves' disease.

This clonotype originated in a female donor with Graves disease. This rearrangement joins TRBV7-3 to TRBJ1-6; weak D call: TRBD1 (5 bases). The material sequenced was peripheral blood mononuclear cells (PBMCs), taken when the disease was refractory, from a patient treated with antithyroid drugs. CDR3 in DNA: TGTGCCAGCAGGAAACCGGGCATTGGGGCCCCAAATTCACCCCTCCACTTT. Encoded protein: CASRKPGIGAPNSPLHF.